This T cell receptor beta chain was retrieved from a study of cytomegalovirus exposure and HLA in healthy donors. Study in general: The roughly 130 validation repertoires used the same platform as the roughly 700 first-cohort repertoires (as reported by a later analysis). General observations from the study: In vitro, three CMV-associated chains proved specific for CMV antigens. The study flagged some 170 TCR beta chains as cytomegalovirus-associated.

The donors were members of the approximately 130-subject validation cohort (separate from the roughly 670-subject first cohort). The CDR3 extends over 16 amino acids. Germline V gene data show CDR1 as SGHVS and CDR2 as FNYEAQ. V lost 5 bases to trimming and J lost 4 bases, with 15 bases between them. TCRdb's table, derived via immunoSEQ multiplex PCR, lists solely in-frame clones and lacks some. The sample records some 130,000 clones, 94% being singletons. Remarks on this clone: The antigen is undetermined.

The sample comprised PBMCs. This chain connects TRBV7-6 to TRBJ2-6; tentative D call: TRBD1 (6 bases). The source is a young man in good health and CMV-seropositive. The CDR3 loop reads CASSLTTGTGANVLTF. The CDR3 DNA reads TGTGCCAGCAGCCTCACCACAGGGACCGGGGCCAACGTCCTGACTTTC.